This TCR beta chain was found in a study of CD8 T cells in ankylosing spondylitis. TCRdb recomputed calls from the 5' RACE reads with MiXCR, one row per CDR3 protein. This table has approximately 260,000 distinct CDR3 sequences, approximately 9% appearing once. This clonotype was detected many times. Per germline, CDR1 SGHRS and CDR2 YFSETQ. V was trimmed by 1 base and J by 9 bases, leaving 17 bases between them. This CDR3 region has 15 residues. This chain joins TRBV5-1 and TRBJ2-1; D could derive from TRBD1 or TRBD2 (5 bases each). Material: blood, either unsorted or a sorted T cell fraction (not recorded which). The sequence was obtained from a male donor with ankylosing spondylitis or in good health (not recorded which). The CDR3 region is CASSLSGEIRGEQFF. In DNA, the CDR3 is TGCGCCAGCAGCTTGTCCGGGGAGATTAGGGGTGAGCAGTTCTTC.